Included here is one TCR beta chain sequence, with context. Its antigen is unidentified. One end of the junction is discordant with germline, which a read error may explain. Making TCR beta cDNA involved around 500 ng total RNA and a constant-region primer. ARM-PCR, slightly modified, supplied the TCR beta libraries through three nested multiplex PCR rounds. With TRBV1-TRBV30 forward primers and a C-beta reverse primer, the first two PCR rounds were run for about 10 cycles each. MiXCR was run by TCRdb on the multiplex PCR reads, yielding one entry per CDR3 protein. The sample lists 250,000 to 350,000 distinct CDR3 sequences, approximately 54% occurring once. This CDR3 region has 12 residues. Out of unsorted whole blood came the blood RNA, and germline DNA was extracted as well. Patients were treatment-naive with chronic HBV infection. This entry is derived from a study of tumor-infiltrating lymphocytes in primary liver carcinoma.

Study outcomes and limitations: Significantly larger top-250-clone fractions were found in tumors than in blood (p = 0.039).

This receptor was obtained from a woman in her 30s with primary liver carcinoma and hepatitis B virus infection. Sequencing used peripheral blood. The chain is built from TRBV12-3 or TRBV12-4 and TRBJ1-5, with D perhaps TRBD1 (5 bases). The DNA of the CDR3 is TGTGCCGGCAGCCCCAGGGAGCAGGCCCAGCATTTT. Translating gives CAGSPREQAQHF.